What follows are 9 T cell receptor beta chains derived from one specimen sequenced in a study of graft-versus-host responses after intestinal transplantation. No antigen has been assigned to these receptors. Assay: immunoSEQ multiplex PCR; the TCRdb copy retains only in-frame clones and omits some. Of fewer than 50,000 clones detected, about 88% appear once; the ten largest clones hold less than 0.55%. The sequencing used unstimulated CD4+ T cells sorted from spleen or lymph node cells, collected before transplant. The receptors stem from a human donor who was the organ donor for an intestinal transplant.

This clone was counted a few times. The chain is built from TRBV6-5 and TRBJ2-7, with 7 nucleotides matching TRBD1. Germline CDR1 reads MNHEY; CDR2 reads SVGAGI. The junction had 4 bases not matched to a gene; V was cut back by 5 bases and J by 6 bases. The CDR3 loop spans 12 amino acids. The CDR3 bases are TGTGCCAGCAGTATTAGACAGGGCGAGCAGTACTTC. Protein product: CASSIRQGEQYF.

V usage is TRBV5-1 and J usage is TRBJ1-5; D may be TRBD1 (5 bases). CDR3 size: 16 residues. Germline values: CDR1 SGHRS, CDR2 YFSETQ. Trimming took 4 bases from V and 5 from J, leaving 19 bases between them. This chain's CDR3 is CASSPSGAPGDQPQHF. DNA for the CDR3: TGCGCCAGCAGCCCCTCCGGGGCCCCGGGTGATCAGCCCCAGCATTTT.

The chain uses TRBV19 and TRBJ1-2; D is uncertain. The CDR3 has 15 residues. Trimming left V 5 bases short and J 0 bases short, with 13 bases between. The germline CDR1 and CDR2 sequences are LNHDA and SQIVND (reference sequence). The CDR3 DNA follows: TGTGCCAGTAGTTCACGCGGTCGGGCTAACTATGGCTACACCTTC. Its protein product is CASSSRGRANYGYTF.

This chain connects TRBV25-1 to TRBJ2-1; no clear D gene. Deletions cut 2 bases from V and 8 bases from J, with 7 bases between. The germline V gene encodes CDR1 MGHDK and CDR2 SYGVNS. This CDR3 has 12 amino acids. CDR3 nucleotides: TGTGCCAGCAGTGAAGATGTCCATGAGCAGTTCTTC. Translating it yields CASSEDVHEQFF.

The CDR3 here is CATRRDPGRTGELFF. The CDR3 coding sequence is TGTGCCACTAGACGGGACCCCGGACGTACCGGGGAGCTGTTTTTT. This chain uses TRBV6-4 with TRBJ2-2, with D perhaps given as TRBD1 or TRBD2 (5 bases each). The CDR3 runs to 15 residues. Looked up from germline, CDR1 is MRHNA and CDR2 is SNTAGT. Trimming took off 10 bases at V and 5 bases at J, with 20 bases between the two ends.

The V gene is TRBV6-1, the J gene TRBJ2-3; D is possibly TRBD2 (6 bases). Trimming took 4 bases from V and 5 from J, leaving 19 bases between them. CDR3 size: 16 residues. Germline V gene lookup returns CDR1 MNHNS and CDR2 SASEGT. The CDR3 region is CASSAVWRGLGDTQYF. The CDR3 DNA reads TGTGCCAGCAGTGCTGTGTGGCGGGGCCTCGGAGATACGCAGTATTTT.

This chain connects TRBV5-1 to TRBJ1-1; D not certain. CDR1 and CDR2 (germline): SGHRS, YFSETQ. V lost 0 bases, J lost 6 bases, and 9 bases lay in between. This CDR3 has 13 residues. DNA of the CDR3: TGCGCCAGCAGCTTGGTAGAGAGGGCTGAAGCTTTCTTT. Translated, it gives CASSLVERAEAFF.

The chain has TRBV5-8 and TRBJ2-1, with D maybe TRBD1 (6 bases). This CDR3 is 16 amino acids long. V lost 6 bases and J 1 base, leaving 17 bases between the germline ends. Germline loops: CDR1 SGHTS, CDR2 YDEGEE. CDR3 sequence: CASIRRRQGSYNEQFF. CDR3 in DNA: TGTGCCAGCATCCGGCGACGGCAGGGGTCCTACAATGAGCAGTTCTTC.

This clone was detected a few times. This sequence joins TRBV5-1 and TRBJ1-2; possible D gene TRBD1, 5 bases. The CDR3 loop spans 12 amino acids. V lost 3 bases and J 2 bases, leaving 5 bases between the germline ends. Germline V gives CDR1 SGHRS, CDR2 YFSETQ. In nucleotides, the CDR3 is TGCGCCAGCAGCTGGGACAACTATGGCTACACCTTC. Encoded protein: CASSWDNYGYTF.